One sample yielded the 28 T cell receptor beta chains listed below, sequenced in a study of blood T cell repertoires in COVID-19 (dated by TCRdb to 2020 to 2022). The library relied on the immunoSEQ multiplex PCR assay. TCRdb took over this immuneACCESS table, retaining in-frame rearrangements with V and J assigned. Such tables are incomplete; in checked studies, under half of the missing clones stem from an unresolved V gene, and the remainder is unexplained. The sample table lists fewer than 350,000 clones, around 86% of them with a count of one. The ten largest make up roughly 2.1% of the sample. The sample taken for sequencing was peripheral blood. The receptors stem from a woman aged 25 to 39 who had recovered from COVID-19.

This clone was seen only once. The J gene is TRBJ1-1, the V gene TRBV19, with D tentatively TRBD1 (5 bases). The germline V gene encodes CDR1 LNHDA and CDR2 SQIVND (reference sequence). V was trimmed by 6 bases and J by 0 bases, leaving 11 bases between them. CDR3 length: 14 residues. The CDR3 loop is CASRVGGLNTEAFF. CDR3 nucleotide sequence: TGTGCCAGTAGGGTCGGGGGTTTGAACACTGAAGCTTTCTTT.

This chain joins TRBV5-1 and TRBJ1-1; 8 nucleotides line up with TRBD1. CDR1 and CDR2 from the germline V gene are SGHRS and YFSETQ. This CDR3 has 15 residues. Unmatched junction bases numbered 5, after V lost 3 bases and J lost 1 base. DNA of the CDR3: TGCGCCAGCAGCTGGACAGGGTTGGGGAACACTGAAGCTTTCTTT. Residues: CASSWTGLGNTEAFF.

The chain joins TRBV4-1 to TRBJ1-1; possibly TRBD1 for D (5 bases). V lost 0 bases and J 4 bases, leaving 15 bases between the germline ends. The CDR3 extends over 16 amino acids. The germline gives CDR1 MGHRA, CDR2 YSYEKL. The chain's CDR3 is CASSQDFVGARTEAFF. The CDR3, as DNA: TGCGCCAGCAGCCAAGATTTCGTTGGGGCTCGCACTGAAGCTTTCTTT.

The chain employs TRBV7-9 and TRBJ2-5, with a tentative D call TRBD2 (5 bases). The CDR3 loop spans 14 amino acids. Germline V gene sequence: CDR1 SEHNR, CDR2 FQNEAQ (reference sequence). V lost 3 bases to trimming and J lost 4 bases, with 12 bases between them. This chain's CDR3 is CASSFRNGVETQYF. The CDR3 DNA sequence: TGTGCCAGCAGCTTCAGAAACGGGGTAGAGACCCAGTACTTC.

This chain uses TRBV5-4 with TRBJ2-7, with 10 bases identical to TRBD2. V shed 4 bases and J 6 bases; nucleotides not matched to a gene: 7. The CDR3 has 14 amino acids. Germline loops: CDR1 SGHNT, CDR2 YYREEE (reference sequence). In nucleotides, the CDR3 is TGTGCCAGCAGCCGGCAGGGACTAGCGTTCGAGCAGTACTTC. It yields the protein CASSRQGLAFEQYF.

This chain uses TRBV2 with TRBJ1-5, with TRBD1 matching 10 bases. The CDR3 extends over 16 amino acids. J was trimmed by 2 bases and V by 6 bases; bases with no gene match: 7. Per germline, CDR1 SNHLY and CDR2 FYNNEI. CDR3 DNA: TGTGCCAGCAGCGGACAGGGGGTATTAGGCAATCAGCCCCAGCATTTT. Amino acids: CASSGQGVLGNQPQHF.

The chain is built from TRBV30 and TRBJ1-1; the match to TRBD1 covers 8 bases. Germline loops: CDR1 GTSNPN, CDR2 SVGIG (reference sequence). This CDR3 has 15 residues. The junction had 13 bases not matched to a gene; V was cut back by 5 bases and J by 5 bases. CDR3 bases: TGTGCCTGGGAGACCGGGCAGGGGGCGAGAACTGAAGCTTTCTTT. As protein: CAWETGQGARTEAFF.

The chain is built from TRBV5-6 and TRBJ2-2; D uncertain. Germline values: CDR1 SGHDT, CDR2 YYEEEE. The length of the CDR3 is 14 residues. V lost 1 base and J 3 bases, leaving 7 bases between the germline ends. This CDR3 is CASSLNSYTGELFF. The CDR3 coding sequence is TGTGCCAGCAGCTTGAACAGCTACACCGGGGAGCTGTTTTTT.

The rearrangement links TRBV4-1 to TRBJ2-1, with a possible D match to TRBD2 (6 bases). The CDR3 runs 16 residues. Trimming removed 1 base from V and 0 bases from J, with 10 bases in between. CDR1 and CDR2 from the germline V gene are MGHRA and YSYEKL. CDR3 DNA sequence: TGCGCCAGCAGCCAAGGGGCGGGAAGCTCCTACAATGAGCAGTTCTTC. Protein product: CASSQGAGSSYNEQFF.

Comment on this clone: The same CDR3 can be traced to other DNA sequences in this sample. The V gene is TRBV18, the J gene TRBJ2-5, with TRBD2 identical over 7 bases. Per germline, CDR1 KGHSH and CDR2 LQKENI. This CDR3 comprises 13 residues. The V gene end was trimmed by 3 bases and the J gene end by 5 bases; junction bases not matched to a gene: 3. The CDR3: CASSPQGGETQYF. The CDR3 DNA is TGTGCCAGCTCACCTCAGGGAGGGGAGACCCAGTACTTC.

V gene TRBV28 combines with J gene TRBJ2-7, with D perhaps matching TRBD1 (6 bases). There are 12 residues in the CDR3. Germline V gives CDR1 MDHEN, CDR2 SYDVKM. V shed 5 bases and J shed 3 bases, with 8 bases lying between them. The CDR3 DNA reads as TGTGCCAGCAGTCTGGACAGCTACGAGCAGTACTTC. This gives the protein CASSLDSYEQYF.

In nucleotides, the CDR3 is TGTGCCATCAGTGACCGTAGGGACAACCAAGGCTACACCTTC. Protein product: CAISDRRDNQGYTF. The chain is built from TRBV10-3 and TRBJ1-2, with a possible D match to TRBD1 (6 bases). This CDR3 has 14 amino acids. V gave up 3 bases and J gave up 8 bases, with 16 bases separating them. Looked up from germline, CDR1 is ENHRY and CDR2 is SYGVKD.

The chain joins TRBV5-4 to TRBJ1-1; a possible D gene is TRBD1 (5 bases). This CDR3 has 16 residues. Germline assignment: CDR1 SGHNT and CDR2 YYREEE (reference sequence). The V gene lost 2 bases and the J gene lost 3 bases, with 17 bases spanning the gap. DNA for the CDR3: TGTGCCAGCAGCTTTAGACAGACTCACCGGTACACTGAAGCTTTCTTT. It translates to CASSFRQTHRYTEAFF.

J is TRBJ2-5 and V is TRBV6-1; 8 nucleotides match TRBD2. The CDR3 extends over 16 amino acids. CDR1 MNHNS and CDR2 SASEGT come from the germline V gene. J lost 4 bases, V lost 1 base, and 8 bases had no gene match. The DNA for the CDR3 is TGTGCCAGCAGTGAAGTAGCGGGGACCCTCGGAGAGACCCAGTACTTC. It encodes CASSEVAGTLGETQYF.

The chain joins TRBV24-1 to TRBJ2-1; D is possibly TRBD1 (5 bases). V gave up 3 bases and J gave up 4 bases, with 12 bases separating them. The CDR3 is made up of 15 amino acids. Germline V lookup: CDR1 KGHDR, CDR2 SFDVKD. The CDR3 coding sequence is TGTGCCACCAGTGATCAGGGTAAACTTTACAATGAGCAGTTCTTC. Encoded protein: CATSDQGKLYNEQFF.

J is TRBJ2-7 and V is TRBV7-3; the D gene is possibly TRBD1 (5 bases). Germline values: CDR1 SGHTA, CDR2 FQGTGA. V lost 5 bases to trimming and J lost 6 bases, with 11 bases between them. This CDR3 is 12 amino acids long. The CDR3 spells CASSDGAGEQYF. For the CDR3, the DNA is TGTGCCAGCAGCGATGGGGCCGGCGAGCAGTACTTC.

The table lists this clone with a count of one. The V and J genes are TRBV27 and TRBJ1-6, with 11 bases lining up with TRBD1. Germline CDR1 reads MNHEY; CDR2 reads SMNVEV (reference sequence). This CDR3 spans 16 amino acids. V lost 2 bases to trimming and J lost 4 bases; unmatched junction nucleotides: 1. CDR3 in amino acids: CASSLGQGAYNSPLHF. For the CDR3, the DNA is TGTGCCAGCAGTTTAGGACAGGGGGCGTATAATTCACCCCTCCACTTT.

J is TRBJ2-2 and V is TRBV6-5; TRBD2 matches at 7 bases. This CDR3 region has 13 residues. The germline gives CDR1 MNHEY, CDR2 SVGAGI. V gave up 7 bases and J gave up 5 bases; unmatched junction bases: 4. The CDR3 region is CASNLGGTGELFF. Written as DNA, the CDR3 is TGTGCCAGCAATCTCGGGGGGACCGGGGAGCTGTTTTTT.

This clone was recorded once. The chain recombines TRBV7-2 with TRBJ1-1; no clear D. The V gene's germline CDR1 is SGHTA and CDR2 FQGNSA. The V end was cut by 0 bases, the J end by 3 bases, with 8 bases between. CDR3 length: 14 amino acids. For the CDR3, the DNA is TGTGCCAGCAGCTTAGCCAAAGCCGACACTGAAGCTTTCTTT. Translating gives CASSLAKADTEAFF.

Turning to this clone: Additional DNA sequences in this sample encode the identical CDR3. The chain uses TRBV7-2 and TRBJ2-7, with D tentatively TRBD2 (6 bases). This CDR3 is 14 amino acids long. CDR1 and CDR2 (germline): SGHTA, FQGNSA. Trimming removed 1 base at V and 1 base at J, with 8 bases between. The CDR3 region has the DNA TGTGCCAGCAGCTTAGTGCGGGGTTCCTACGAGCAGTACTTC. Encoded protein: CASSLVRGSYEQYF.

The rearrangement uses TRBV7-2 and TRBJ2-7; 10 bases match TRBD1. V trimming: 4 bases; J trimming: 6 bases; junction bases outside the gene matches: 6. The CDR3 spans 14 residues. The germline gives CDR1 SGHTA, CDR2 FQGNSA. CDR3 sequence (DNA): TGTGCCAGCAGCTCACGACAGGGGGCTAGCGAGCAGTACTTC. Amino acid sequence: CASSSRQGASEQYF.

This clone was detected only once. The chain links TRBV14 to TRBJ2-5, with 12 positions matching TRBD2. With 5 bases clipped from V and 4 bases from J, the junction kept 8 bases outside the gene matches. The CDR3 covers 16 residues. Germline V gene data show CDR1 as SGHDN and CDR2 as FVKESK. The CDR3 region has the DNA TGTGCCAGCAGCGATCAACTAGCGGGAGGCTCAGAGACCCAGTACTTC. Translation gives CASSDQLAGGSETQYF.

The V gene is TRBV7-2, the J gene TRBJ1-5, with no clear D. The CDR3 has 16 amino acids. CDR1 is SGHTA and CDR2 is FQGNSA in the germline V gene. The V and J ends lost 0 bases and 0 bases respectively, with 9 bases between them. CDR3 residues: CASSLAVTASNQPQHF. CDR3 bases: TGTGCCAGCAGCTTAGCGGTAACAGCTAGCAATCAGCCCCAGCATTTT.

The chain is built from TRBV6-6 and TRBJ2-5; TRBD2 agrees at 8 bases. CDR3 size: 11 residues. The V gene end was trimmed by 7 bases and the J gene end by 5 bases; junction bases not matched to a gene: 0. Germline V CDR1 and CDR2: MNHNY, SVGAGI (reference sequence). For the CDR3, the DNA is TGTGCCAGCACGGGGGGGGAGACCCAGTACTTC. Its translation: CASTGGETQYF.

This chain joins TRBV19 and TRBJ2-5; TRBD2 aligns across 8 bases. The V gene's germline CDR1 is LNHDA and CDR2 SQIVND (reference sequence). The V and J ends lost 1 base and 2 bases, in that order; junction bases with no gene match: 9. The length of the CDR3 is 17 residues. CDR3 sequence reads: CASSIGAGGGRQETQYF. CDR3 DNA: TGTGCCAGTAGTATAGGGGCCGGCGGGGGGAGGCAAGAGACCCAGTACTTC.

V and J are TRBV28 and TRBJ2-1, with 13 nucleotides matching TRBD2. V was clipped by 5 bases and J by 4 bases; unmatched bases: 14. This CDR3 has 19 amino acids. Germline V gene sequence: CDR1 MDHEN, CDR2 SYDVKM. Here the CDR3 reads CASSVRTSGRNQAYNEQFF. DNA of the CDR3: TGTGCCAGCAGTGTTAGGACTAGCGGGAGAAACCAAGCGTACAATGAGCAGTTCTTC.

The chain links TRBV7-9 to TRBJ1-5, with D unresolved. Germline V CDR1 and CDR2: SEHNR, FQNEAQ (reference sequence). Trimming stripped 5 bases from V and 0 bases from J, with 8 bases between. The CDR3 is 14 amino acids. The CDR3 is CASSPQLSNQPQHF. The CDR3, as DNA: TGTGCCAGCAGCCCACAGCTTAGCAATCAGCCCCAGCATTTT.

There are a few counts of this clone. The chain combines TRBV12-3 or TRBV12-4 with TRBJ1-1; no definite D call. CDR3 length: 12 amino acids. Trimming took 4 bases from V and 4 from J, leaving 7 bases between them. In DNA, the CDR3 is TGTGCCAGCAGTTCACGGGTCACTGAAGCTTTCTTT. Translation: CASSSRVTEAFF.